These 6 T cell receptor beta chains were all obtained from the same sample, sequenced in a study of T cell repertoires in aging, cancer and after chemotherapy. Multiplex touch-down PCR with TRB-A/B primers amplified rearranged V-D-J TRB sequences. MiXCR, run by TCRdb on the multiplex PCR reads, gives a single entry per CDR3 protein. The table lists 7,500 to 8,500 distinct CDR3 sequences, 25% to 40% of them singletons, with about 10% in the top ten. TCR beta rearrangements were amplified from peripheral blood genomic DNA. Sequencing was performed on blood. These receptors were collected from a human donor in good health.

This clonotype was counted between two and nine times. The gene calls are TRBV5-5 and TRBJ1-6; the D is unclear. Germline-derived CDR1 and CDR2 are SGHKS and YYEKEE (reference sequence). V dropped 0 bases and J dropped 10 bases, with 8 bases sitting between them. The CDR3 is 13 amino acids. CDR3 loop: CASSLVTDSPLHF. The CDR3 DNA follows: TGTGCCAGCAGCTTGGTCACGGACTCACCCCTCCACTTT.

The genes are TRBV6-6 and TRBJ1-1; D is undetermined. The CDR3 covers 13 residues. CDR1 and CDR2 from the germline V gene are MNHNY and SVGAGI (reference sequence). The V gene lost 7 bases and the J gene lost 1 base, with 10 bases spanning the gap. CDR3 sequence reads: CASNLFGNTEAFF. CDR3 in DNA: TGTGCCAGCAACTTGTTTGGGAACACTGAAGCTTTCTTT.

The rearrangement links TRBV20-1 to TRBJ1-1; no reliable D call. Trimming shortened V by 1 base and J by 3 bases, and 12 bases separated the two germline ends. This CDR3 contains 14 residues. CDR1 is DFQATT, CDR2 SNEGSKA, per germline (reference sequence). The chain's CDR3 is CSARVLGNHTEAFF. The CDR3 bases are TGCAGTGCTAGAGTTTTAGGGAATCACACTGAAGCTTTCTTT.

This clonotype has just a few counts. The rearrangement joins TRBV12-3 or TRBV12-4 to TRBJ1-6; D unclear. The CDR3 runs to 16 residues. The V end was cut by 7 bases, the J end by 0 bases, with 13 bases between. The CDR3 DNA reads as TGTGCCAGCACCGGAGGCGGAACCTCCTATAATTCACCCCTCCACTTT. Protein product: CASTGGGTSYNSPLHF.

The CDR3 DNA reads as TGTGCCAGCAGTTTCCTCGGGACGCAGTCTTTCTTAGGAGAGACCCAGTACTTC. Its translation is CASSFLGTQSFLGETQYF. This chain uses TRBV6-1 with TRBJ2-5; D is tentatively TRBD1 or TRBD2 (5 bases each). Trimming cost V 5 bases and J 4 bases, with 26 bases left between them. Germline assignment: CDR1 MNHNS and CDR2 SASEGT. The CDR3 has 18 amino acids.

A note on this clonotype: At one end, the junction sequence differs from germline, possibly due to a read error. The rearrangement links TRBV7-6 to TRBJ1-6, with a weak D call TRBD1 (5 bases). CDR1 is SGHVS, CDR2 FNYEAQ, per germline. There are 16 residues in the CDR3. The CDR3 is CASSARGSAYNSPLNF. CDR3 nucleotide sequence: TGTGCCAGCAGCGCGAGGGGTAGCGCCTATAATTCACCCCTCAACTTT.